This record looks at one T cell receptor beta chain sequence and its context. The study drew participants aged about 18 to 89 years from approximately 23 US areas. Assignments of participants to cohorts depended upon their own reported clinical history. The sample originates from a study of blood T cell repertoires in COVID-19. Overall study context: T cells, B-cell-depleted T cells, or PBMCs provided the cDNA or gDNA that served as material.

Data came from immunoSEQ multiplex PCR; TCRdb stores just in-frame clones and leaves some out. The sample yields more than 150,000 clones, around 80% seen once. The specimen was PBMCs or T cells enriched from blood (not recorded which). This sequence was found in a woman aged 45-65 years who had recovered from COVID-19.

CDR3 in DNA: TGTGCCAGCAGTGAGGGCGGGGCTAACTATGGCTACACCTTC. It translates to CASSEGGANYGYTF. V gene TRBV2 combines with J gene TRBJ1-2; D gene uncertain. In germline, CDR1 is SNHLY, CDR2 FYNNEI. This CDR3 is built from 14 residues. The V gene lost 3 bases and the J gene lost 0 bases, with 8 bases spanning the gap.